The 25 T cell receptor beta chains given below trace back to one sample, sequenced in a study of blood T cell repertoires in COVID-19. Sequencing used immunoSEQ multiplex PCR; TCRdb keeps in-frame clones, though not all of them. The sample has some 250,000 clones, under 90% seen once. The sequenced sample consisted of peripheral blood. Receptors originate from a man aged 55 to 69 with acute or convalescent COVID-19.

This clone has a handful of counts. The CDR3 here is CSVKGLEPATQYF. CDR3 in DNA: TGCAGCGTCAAGGGGCTGGAGCCAGCTACGCAGTATTTT. The rearrangement links TRBV29-1 to TRBJ2-3; TRBD1 might be the D (5 bases). Germline V gene data show CDR1 as SQVTM and CDR2 as ANQGSEA. Deletions cut 6 bases from V and 8 bases from J, with 18 bases between. The CDR3 has 13 residues.

J is TRBJ2-4 and V is TRBV3-1 (or the pseudogene TRBV3-2); TRBD1 matches at 7 bases. CDR1 is LGHDT and CDR2 is YNNKEL in the germline V gene (reference sequence). This CDR3 is built from 13 residues. The V gene end was trimmed by 4 bases and the J gene end by 7 bases; junction bases not matched to a gene: 4. This CDR3 is CASSRARGNIQYF. For the CDR3, the DNA is TGTGCCAGCAGCCGGGCCAGGGGGAACATTCAGTACTTC.

The rearrangement uses TRBV4-1 and TRBJ1-1; 8 bases match TRBD1. The CDR3 sequence is 14 residues long. The germline V gene encodes CDR1 MGHRA and CDR2 YSYEKL. With V trimmed by 4 bases and J by 0 bases, 1 base remained unmatched. CDR3 loop: CASSRTGLNTEAFF. The CDR3 DNA is TGCGCCAGCAGCCGGACAGGGTTGAACACTGAAGCTTTCTTT.

This chain joins TRBV28 and TRBJ2-5; TRBD2 agrees at 11 bases. The CDR3 length is 15 residues. Germline CDR1 reads MDHEN; CDR2 reads SYDVKM. The trim removed 7 bases at V and 5 bases at J, leaving 9 bases unmatched. The CDR3 DNA reads as TGTGCCAGCACAAGATTAGCGGGAGGGGCGGAGACCCAGTACTTC. This gives the protein CASTRLAGGAETQYF.

The genes are TRBV19 and TRBJ2-1; D ambiguous. This CDR3 has 14 amino acids. Germline V gene lookup returns CDR1 LNHDA and CDR2 SQIVND (reference sequence). V was clipped by 6 bases and J by 7 bases, with 16 bases between them. For the CDR3, the DNA is TGTGCCAGTAGCCACCCTGGCATCAGGAATGAGCAGTTCTTC. This gives the protein CASSHPGIRNEQFF.

This chain connects TRBV5-1 to TRBJ2-5; TRBD2 matches 9 bases. J lost 4 bases, V lost 3 bases, and 7 bases had no gene match. Germline V gene sequence: CDR1 SGHRS, CDR2 YFSETQ. The CDR3 length is 15 residues. DNA of the CDR3: TGCGCCAGCAGCTCAGCGGGGGGCTCGGTAGAGACCCAGTACTTC. It specifies CASSSAGGSVETQYF. Full variable domain (rest looked up from reference TRBV5-1 and TRBJ2-5): KAGVTQTPRYLIKTRGQQVTLSCSPISGHRSVSWYQQTPGQGLQFLFEYFSETQRNKGNFPGRFSGRQFSNSRSEMNVSTLELGDSALYLCASSSAGGSVETQYFGPGTRLLVL.

The chain combines TRBV2 with TRBJ1-2, with D uncertain. The CDR3 has 15 amino acids. Trimming cost V 0 bases and J 6 bases, with 14 bases left between them. Germline V gene sequence: CDR1 SNHLY, CDR2 FYNNEI. Here the CDR3 reads CASSEASLTEDGYTF. In DNA form, the CDR3 reads TGTGCCAGCAGTGAAGCGTCTCTTACCGAGGATGGCTACACCTTC.

V gene TRBV9 combines with J gene TRBJ2-5, with 11 bases matching TRBD1. The CDR3 is 15 amino acids. Germline CDR1 SGDLS, CDR2 YYNGEE. After removal of 4 bases from V and 5 bases from J, the junction contained 7 bases not matched to a gene. The chain's CDR3 is CASSPRTGGEETQYF. Here the CDR3 DNA reads TGTGCCAGCAGCCCCCGGACAGGGGGCGAGGAGACCCAGTACTTC.

This sequence joins TRBV7-9 and TRBJ1-1, with TRBD1 as a possible D gene (5 bases). V shed 1 base and J shed 4 bases, with 22 bases lying between them. The CDR3 has 18 amino acids. Germline V gene lookup returns CDR1 SEHNR and CDR2 FQNEAQ (reference sequence). The CDR3 region is CASSLVGFVGGNGTEAFF. Written as DNA, the CDR3 is TGTGCCAGCAGCTTAGTTGGTTTTGTGGGGGGGAATGGCACTGAAGCTTTCTTT.

The genes are TRBV18 and TRBJ1-1, with D possibly TRBD1 on 6 matching bases. The CDR3 is 15 amino acids. Looked up from germline, CDR1 is KGHSH and CDR2 is LQKENI. V was clipped by 4 bases and J by 5 bases, with 17 bases between them. In nucleotides, the CDR3 is TGTGCCAGCTCACGTGAATCAGGGGCGAGGACTGAAGCTTTCTTT. Protein: CASSRESGARTEAFF.

The chain joins TRBV6-5 to TRBJ2-1; D gene uncertain. Germline lookup yields CDR1 MNHEY and CDR2 SVGAGI. CDR3 size: 13 residues. The V gene lost 0 bases and the J gene lost 9 bases, with 9 bases spanning the gap. CDR3 nucleotides: TGTGCCAGCAGTTACTCGAGTGGTACTGAGCAGTTCTTC. Residues: CASSYSSGTEQFF.

This chain uses TRBV5-1 with TRBJ2-7; no reliable D call. The CDR3 runs 14 residues. Germline CDR1 and CDR2: SGHRS and YFSETQ. Trimming removed 2 bases at V and 5 bases at J, with 14 bases between. The DNA of the CDR3 is TGCGCCAGCAGCTTATGGGTGGGCGCGAACGAGCAGTACTTC. Translated: CASSLWVGANEQYF.

This clone was counted a few times. V usage is TRBV4-1 and J usage is TRBJ2-7, with D unresolved. V shed 4 bases and J shed 3 bases, with 16 bases lying between them. The CDR3 sequence is 15 residues long. Germline CDR1 reads MGHRA; CDR2 reads YSYEKL. CDR3 sequence: CASSRPQTGNYEQYF. The CDR3 DNA is TGCGCCAGCAGCCGTCCCCAGACTGGAAACTACGAGCAGTACTTC.

This chain uses TRBV18 with TRBJ1-3; 7 bases agree with TRBD1. Per the germline V gene, CDR1 is KGHSH and CDR2 is LQKENI. This CDR3 has 15 amino acids. The V segment lost 3 bases and the J segment 0 bases; nucleotides outside the gene matches: 2. DNA for the CDR3: TGTGCCAGCTCACCCGGGACAGACTCTGGAAACACCATATATTTT. Translating it yields CASSPGTDSGNTIYF.

The chain couples TRBV5-4 to TRBJ2-5; D might be TRBD2 (7 bases). Trimming left V 6 bases short and J 3 bases short, with 15 bases between. CDR3 length equals 14 residues. The germline gives CDR1 SGHNT, CDR2 YYREEE (reference sequence). This CDR3 is CASNSGGSEETQYF. In DNA, the CDR3 is TGTGCCAGCAATTCGGGGGGCAGCGAAGAGACCCAGTACTTC.

This clone was recorded a few times. The CDR3 loop is CASSEGRQGTQPQHF. CDR3 sequence (DNA): TGTGCCAGCAGCGAGGGAAGACAGGGCACACAGCCCCAGCATTTT. The V call is TRBV9, the J call TRBJ1-5; 7 nucleotides agree with TRBD1. Germline loops: CDR1 SGDLS, CDR2 YYNGEE. The CDR3 consists of 15 residues. V dropped 3 bases and J dropped 7; count of bases not matched to a gene: 10.

V gene TRBV7-9 combines with J gene TRBJ2-2, with a possible D match to TRBD2 (6 bases). V was cut by 5 bases and J by 4 bases, with 20 bases left in between. The CDR3 has 17 amino acids. Germline V gives CDR1 SEHNR, CDR2 FQNEAQ (reference sequence). This CDR3 is CASSPFSPLAVTGELFF. For the CDR3, the DNA is TGTGCCAGCAGCCCCTTTTCCCCTTTAGCGGTCACCGGGGAGCTGTTTTTT.

The chain uses TRBV19 and TRBJ2-2; D remains unclear. Germline V lookup: CDR1 LNHDA, CDR2 SQIVND (reference sequence). The ends were cut back, 1 base at V and 7 bases at J, with 16 bases in the middle. The CDR3 sequence is 16 residues long. Here the CDR3 DNA reads TGTGCCAGTAGTATAGGAAGGTGGGCCGGTGGCGGGGAGCTGTTTTTT. As protein: CASSIGRWAGGGELFF.

The chain uses TRBV5-1 and TRBJ2-5; D is perhaps TRBD1 (5 bases). Germline loops: CDR1 SGHRS, CDR2 YFSETQ. V lost 5 bases to trimming and J lost 2 bases, with 13 bases between them. CDR3 size: 14 residues. CDR3 loop: CASRLLGVQETQYF. The CDR3 DNA reads as TGCGCCAGCAGACTCTTAGGGGTACAAGAGACCCAGTACTTC.

The chain recombines TRBV4-2 with TRBJ2-3, with 11 nucleotides matching TRBD2. This CDR3 has 17 amino acids. Trimming at V came to 1 base and at J to 4 bases, leaving 7 bases not matched to a gene. Germline lookup yields CDR1 LGHNA and CDR2 YNFKEQ. For the CDR3, the DNA is TGTGCCAGCAGCCAAGGTTCTAGCGGGGGGCTCGCAGATACGCAGTATTTT. Its protein product is CASSQGSSGGLADTQYF.

The V and J genes are TRBV3-1 (or the pseudogene TRBV3-2) and TRBJ1-3, with a possible D match to TRBD1 (6 bases). V was trimmed by 4 bases and J by 0 bases, leaving 7 bases between them. The germline CDR1 and CDR2 sequences are LGHDT and YNNKEL (reference sequence). The CDR3 length is 14 residues. DNA for the CDR3: TGTGCCAGCAGCCGGGACAACTCTGGAAACACCATATATTTT. It translates to CASSRDNSGNTIYF.

The chain links TRBV3-1 (or the pseudogene TRBV3-2) to TRBJ2-5, with D tentatively TRBD2 (6 bases). CDR3 length equals 19 residues. The germline gives CDR1 LGHDT, CDR2 YNNKEL (reference sequence). V was cut by 1 base and J by 2 bases, with 23 bases left in between. The CDR3: CASSQGRPGPGLWQETQYF. CDR3 nucleotide sequence: TGTGCCAGCAGCCAAGGAAGGCCGGGACCGGGACTGTGGCAAGAGACCCAGTACTTC.

The CDR3 loop is CASSPVAGTNTGELFF. For the CDR3, the DNA is TGCGCCAGCAGCCCGGTAGCGGGAACGAACACCGGGGAGCTGTTTTTT. V and J are TRBV5-1 and TRBJ2-2; 8 bases are a match to TRBD2. After removal of 4 bases from V and 0 bases from J, the junction contained 5 bases not matched to a gene. This CDR3 spans 16 amino acids. Germline CDR1 SGHRS, CDR2 YFSETQ.

The chain has TRBV4-1 and TRBJ1-4; D gene unclear. V was trimmed by 2 bases and J by 8 bases, leaving 12 bases between them. Per the germline V gene, CDR1 is MGHRA and CDR2 is YSYEKL. CDR3 length: 14 residues. In DNA form, the CDR3 reads TGCGCCAGCAGCCAACTTGGGAGTCGGGAAAAACTGTTTTTT. Its protein is CASSQLGSREKLFF.

This clone was recorded once. The rearrangement joins TRBV6-1 to TRBJ2-7; tentative D call: TRBD1 (6 bases). The V gene lost 3 bases and the J gene lost 3 bases, with 18 bases spanning the gap. This CDR3 region has 16 residues. The germline V gene has CDR1 MNHNS and CDR2 SASEGT. The CDR3 is CASSDGVGDTFYEQYF. The DNA of the CDR3 is TGTGCCAGCAGTGATGGGGTAGGGGACACCTTCTACGAGCAGTACTTC.